The 12 T cell receptor beta chains below come from one sample, sequenced in a study of blood T cell repertoires in COVID-19 (dated by TCRdb to about 2020). Libraries were constructed by the immunoSEQ multiplex PCR assay. As stored in TCRdb, this immuneACCESS dataset retains in-frame rearrangements with V and J assigned. A fraction of the clones does not appear; measured against another copy, unresolved V genes explain less than half of the discrepancy, and the remainder lacks a known reason. Within this sample are about 110,000 clones, with around four fifths of them counted one time only. About 15% of the sample is taken by the ten largest. Specimen: peripheral blood. The receptors were sampled from an older woman with acute or convalescent COVID-19.

The CDR3 spells CASSFMVAGASEQFF. The CDR3 DNA follows: TGTGCCAGCAGCTTTATGGTAGCGGGGGCTAGTGAGCAGTTCTTC. This rearrangement joins TRBV11-3 to TRBJ2-1; 9 bases fit TRBD2. This CDR3 region has 15 residues. Germline lookup yields CDR1 SGHNT and CDR2 YENEEA. With V trimmed by 3 bases and J by 9 bases, 9 bases remained unmatched.

This clone was seen a handful of times. V is TRBV6-1 and J is TRBJ1-1; D gene uncertain. Trimming cost V 2 bases and J 2 bases, with 6 bases left between them. CDR3 length equals 13 residues. Germline V gene data show CDR1 as MNHNS and CDR2 as SASEGT. CDR3 region: CASSEHRNTEAFF. In nucleotides, the CDR3 is TGTGCCAGCAGTGAACACAGAAACACTGAAGCTTTCTTT.

The J gene is TRBJ2-7, the V gene TRBV9; 7 bases match TRBD1. CDR3 size: 14 residues. V lost 3 bases and J lost 2; bases outside the gene matches: 5. The germline V gene encodes CDR1 SGDLS and CDR2 YYNGEE. The CDR3 bases are TGTGCCAGCAGCGCGGGACAGTCAGCCTACGAGCAGTACTTC. Encoded protein: CASSAGQSAYEQYF.

This clone was detected many times. The V and J genes are TRBV19 and TRBJ2-7, with D possibly matching TRBD1 (6 bases). The CDR3 consists of 15 residues. V lost 1 base and J 4 bases, leaving 14 bases between the germline ends. Germline CDR1 LNHDA, CDR2 SQIVND (reference sequence). CDR3 loop: CASSIGGTLHYEQYF. The CDR3 DNA sequence: TGTGCCAGTAGTATAGGAGGGACACTTCATTACGAGCAGTACTTC. Based on the CDR3 plus reference TRBV19 and TRBJ2-7, the full variable domain is DGGITQSPKYLFRKEGQNVTLSCEQNLNHDAMYWYRQDPGQGLRLIYYSQIVNDFQKGDIAEGYSVSREKKESFPLTVTSAQKNPTAFYLCASSIGGTLHYEQYFGPGTRLTVT.

The gene calls are TRBV3-1 (or the pseudogene TRBV3-2) and TRBJ2-1; possible D gene TRBD1, 6 bases. The CDR3 runs 16 residues. Deletions cut 0 bases from V and 6 bases from J, with 15 bases between. Germline V gene data show CDR1 as LGHDT and CDR2 as YNNKEL (reference sequence). The CDR3 sequence is CASSQEAGAAVNEQFF. Here the CDR3 DNA reads TGTGCCAGCAGCCAAGAAGCAGGGGCGGCCGTCAATGAGCAGTTCTTC.

Turning to this clone: One end of the junction varies from germline; a read error may be responsible. The rearrangement links TRBV4-1 to TRBJ1-2; tentative D call: TRBD1 (5 bases). Germline CDR1 MGHRA, CDR2 YSYEKL. This CDR3 contains 14 residues. CDR3 in DNA: TGCGCCAGCACCCAAAGACAGAACCTCCATGGCTACACCTTC. This translates into CASTQRQNLHGYTF.

V and J are TRBV7-2 and TRBJ2-5; 8 positions match TRBD1. The junction had 10 bases not matched to a gene; V was cut back by 6 bases and J by 4 bases. Germline CDR1 and CDR2: SGHTA and FQGNSA. The CDR3 runs 15 residues. This CDR3 reads CASSTGQGLAETQYF. The DNA of the CDR3 is TGTGCCAGCAGTACCGGACAGGGCCTAGCAGAGACCCAGTACTTC.

This clone was found once. The chain has TRBV18 and TRBJ2-2, with 7 bases aligning to TRBD1. CDR3 length equals 15 residues. The V and J ends lost 5 bases and 8 bases, in that order; junction bases with no gene match: 11. Germline V CDR1 and CDR2: KGHSH, LQKENI. The CDR3 DNA follows: TGTGCCAGCTCAGACGGACAGGTTCCCGTGGGGGAGCTGTTTTTT. Amino acid sequence: CASSDGQVPVGELFF.

The J gene is TRBJ2-5, the V gene TRBV7-2; 9 positions agree with TRBD2. The CDR3 length is 13 residues. Germline trimming cut 7 bases from V and 6 bases from J; bases unmatched to any gene: 6. The germline CDR1 and CDR2 sequences are SGHTA and FQGNSA. CDR3 sequence (DNA): TGTGCCAGCAAGGCGGGGGGGCCGAAGACCCAGTACTTC. This encodes CASKAGGPKTQYF.

The CDR3 reads CASSLVSRGIYEQYF. In DNA, the CDR3 is TGTGCCAGCAGCTTAGTGTCCAGGGGCATCTACGAGCAGTACTTC. The chain has TRBV11-3 and TRBJ2-7; possible D gene TRBD1, 6 bases. CDR1 and CDR2 from the germline V gene are SGHNT and YENEEA. The ends were cut back, 1 base at V and 3 bases at J, with 13 bases in the middle. The CDR3 has 15 amino acids. The full variable domain, rest sourced from reference TRBV11-3 and TRBJ2-7, is EAGVVQSPRYKIIEKKQPVAFWCNPISGHNTLYWYLQNLGQGPELLIRYENEEAVDDSQLPKDRFSAERLKGVDSTLKIQPAELGDSAVYLCASSLVSRGIYEQYFGPGTRLTVT.

This chain uses TRBV7-3 with TRBJ1-3, with D tentatively TRBD1 (5 bases). CDR1 is SGHTA and CDR2 is FQGTGA in the germline V gene. The V and J ends lost 11 bases and 2 bases respectively, with 13 bases between them. The CDR3 covers 13 residues. The CDR3 loop reads CAESRETGNTIYF. The CDR3 region has the DNA TGTGCCGAATCCAGGGAAACTGGAAACACCATATATTTT.

This clone was observed a handful of times. The chain carries TRBV6-5 and TRBJ1-5; a weak D match, TRBD1 (6 bases). With 6 bases removed from V and 7 bases from J, the gap between germline ends came to 19 bases. The CDR3 totals 15 residues. Germline V gene sequence: CDR1 MNHEY, CDR2 SVGAGI. The CDR3 loop is CASSPGQTLGQPQHF. DNA for the CDR3: TGTGCCAGCAGCCCAGGACAGACCCTTGGCCAGCCCCAGCATTTT.